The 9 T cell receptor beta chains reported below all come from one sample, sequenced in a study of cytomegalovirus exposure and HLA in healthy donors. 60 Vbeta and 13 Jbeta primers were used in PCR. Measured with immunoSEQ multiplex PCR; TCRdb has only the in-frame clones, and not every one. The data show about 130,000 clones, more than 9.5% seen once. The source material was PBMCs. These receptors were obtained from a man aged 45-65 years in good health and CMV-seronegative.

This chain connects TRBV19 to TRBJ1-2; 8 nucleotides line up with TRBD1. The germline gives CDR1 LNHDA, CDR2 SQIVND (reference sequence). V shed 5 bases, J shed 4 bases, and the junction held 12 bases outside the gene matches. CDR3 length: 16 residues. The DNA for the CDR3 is TGTGCCAGTAGTCCTAACACAGGGGGATTGGGCTATGGCTACACCTTC. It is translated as CASSPNTGGLGYGYTF.

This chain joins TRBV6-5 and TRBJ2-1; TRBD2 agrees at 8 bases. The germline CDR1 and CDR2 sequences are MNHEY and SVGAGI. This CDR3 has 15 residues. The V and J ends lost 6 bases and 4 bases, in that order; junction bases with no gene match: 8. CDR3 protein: CASRPGLEGYNEQFF. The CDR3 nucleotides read TGTGCCAGCAGACCGGGACTAGAGGGGTACAATGAGCAGTTCTTC.

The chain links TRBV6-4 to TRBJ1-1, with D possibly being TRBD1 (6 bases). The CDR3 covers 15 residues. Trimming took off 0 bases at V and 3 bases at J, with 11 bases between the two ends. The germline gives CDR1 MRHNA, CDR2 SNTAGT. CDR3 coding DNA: TGTGCCAGCAGTGACTCGACCAGGGGAGACACTGAAGCTTTCTTT. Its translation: CASSDSTRGDTEAFF.

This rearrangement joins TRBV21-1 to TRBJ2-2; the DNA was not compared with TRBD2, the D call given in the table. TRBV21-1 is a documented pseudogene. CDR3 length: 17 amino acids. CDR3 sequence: CASSKAISGENTGELFF. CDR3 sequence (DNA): TGTGCCAGCAGCAAAGCGATTAGCGGGGAGAACACCGGGGAGCTGTTTTTT.

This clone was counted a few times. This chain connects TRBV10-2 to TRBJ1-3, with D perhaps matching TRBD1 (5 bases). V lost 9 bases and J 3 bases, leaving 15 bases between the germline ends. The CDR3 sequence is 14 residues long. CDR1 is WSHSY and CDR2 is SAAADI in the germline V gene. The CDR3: CASGHGGNGNTIYF. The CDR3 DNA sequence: TGCGCCAGTGGGCATGGGGGGAATGGAAACACCATATATTTT.

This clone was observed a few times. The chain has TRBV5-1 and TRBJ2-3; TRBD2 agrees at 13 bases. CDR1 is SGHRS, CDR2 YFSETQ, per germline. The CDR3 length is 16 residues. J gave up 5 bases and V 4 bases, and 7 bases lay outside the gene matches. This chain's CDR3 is CASSPGTSGTVDTQYF. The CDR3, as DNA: TGCGCCAGCAGCCCGGGGACTAGCGGGACCGTAGATACGCAGTATTTT.

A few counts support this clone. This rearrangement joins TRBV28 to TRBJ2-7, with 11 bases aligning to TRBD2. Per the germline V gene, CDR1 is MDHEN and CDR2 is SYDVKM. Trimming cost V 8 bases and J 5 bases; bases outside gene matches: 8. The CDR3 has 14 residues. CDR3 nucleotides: TGTGCCAGCGTAACTAGCGGGAGCGTCCACGAGCAGTACTTC. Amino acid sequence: CASVTSGSVHEQYF.

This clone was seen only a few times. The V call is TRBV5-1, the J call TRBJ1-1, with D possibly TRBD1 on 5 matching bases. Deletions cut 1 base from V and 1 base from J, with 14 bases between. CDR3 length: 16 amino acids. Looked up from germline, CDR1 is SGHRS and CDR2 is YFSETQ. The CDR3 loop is CASSLMAGPTNTEAFF. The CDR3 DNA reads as TGCGCCAGCAGCTTGATGGCAGGGCCTACGAACACTGAAGCTTTCTTT.

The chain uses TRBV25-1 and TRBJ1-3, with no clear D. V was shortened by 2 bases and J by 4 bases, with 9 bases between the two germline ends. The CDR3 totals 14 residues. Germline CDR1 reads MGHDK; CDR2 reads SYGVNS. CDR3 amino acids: CASSERSSGNTIYF. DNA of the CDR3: TGTGCCAGCAGTGAACGATCAAGCGGAAACACCATATATTTT.